These T cell receptor beta chains were read from a single sample in a study of response to subunit inactivated influenza vaccine. From the RT-PCR reads, TCRdb called clonotypes with MiXCR, one entry per CDR3 protein. Among approximately 500,000 distinct CDR3 sequences listed, approximately 13% were seen once. This sample comprised PBMCs from blood, obtained roughly 46 days after vaccination. Receptors originate from a man aged 50 to 59 who received an inactivated influenza vaccine. CDR3s include the opening cysteine and the closing phenylalanine or tryptophan. The order of the fields is clone size, V gene, D gene, J gene, CDR3 DNA, CDR3 protein. The D gene is left open where the match is weak. Clone size is not always given. Where it is, it says once, few, many or a class for expanded clones.

clone_size: -; v_call: TRBV15; d_call: -; j_call: TRBJ2-2; cdr3_nt: TGTGCCACCAGCAGGGGAGTTAACACCGGGGAGCTGTTTTTT; cdr3_aa: CATSRGVNTGELFF
clone_size: few; v_call: TRBV7-2; d_call: TRBD2; j_call: TRBJ2-5; cdr3_nt: TGTGCCAGCAGTCCTCGGGAGGGCCCCCCTCGGACCCAGTACTTC; cdr3_aa: CASSPREGPPRTQYF
clone_size: -; v_call: TRBV6-2/TRBV6-3; d_call: -; j_call: TRBJ1-6; cdr3_nt: TGTGCCAGCAGTTACAGGACGAGGGACGCCATTAGCTCCTATAATTCACCCCTCCACTTT; cdr3_aa: CASSYRTRDAISSYNSPLHF
clone_size: few; v_call: TRBV10-3; d_call: TRBD2; j_call: TRBJ2-1; cdr3_nt: TGTGCCATCAGTGAGGGACTAGCGGGAGGGGACAATGAGCAGTTCTTC; cdr3_aa: CAISEGLAGGDNEQFF
clone_size: -; v_call: TRBV10-3; d_call: -; j_call: TRBJ1-1; cdr3_nt: TGTGCCATCAGTCGGGGAGGGCAGATGAACACTGAAGCTTTCTTT; cdr3_aa: CAISRGGQMNTEAFF
clone_size: -; v_call: TRBV5-1; d_call: TRBD2; j_call: TRBJ2-1; cdr3_nt: TGCGCCAGCAGCTCCCGATCACTAGCGGGAGCCACTGAGCAGTTCTTC; cdr3_aa: CASSSRSLAGATEQFF
clone_size: -; v_call: TRBV6-1; d_call: -; j_call: TRBJ1-6; cdr3_nt: TGTGCCAGCAGTGGTGCACCCGGGAGCTATAATTCACCCCTCCACTTT; cdr3_aa: CASSGAPGSYNSPLHF
clone_size: -; v_call: TRBV6-2/TRBV6-3; d_call: -; j_call: TRBJ1-5; cdr3_nt: TGTGCCAGCAAGGACAGAACTTATCAGCCCCAGCATTTT; cdr3_aa: CASKDRTYQPQHF
clone_size: -; v_call: TRBV24-1; d_call: -; j_call: TRBJ2-3; cdr3_nt: TGTGCCACCAGTGACCCGCCCCCAGGGGATACGCAGTATTTT; cdr3_aa: CATSDPPPGDTQYF
clone_size: few; v_call: TRBV10-2; d_call: -; j_call: TRBJ2-3; cdr3_nt: TGCGCCAGCGGGGCAGGCACAGATACGCAGTATTTT; cdr3_aa: CASGAGTDTQYF
clone_size: -; v_call: TRBV6-5; d_call: -; j_call: TRBJ2-2; cdr3_nt: TGTGCCAGCAGTTACGGGAGTTGGACCGGGGAGCTGTTTTTT; cdr3_aa: CASSYGSWTGELFF
clone_size: -; v_call: TRBV12-3/TRBV12-4; d_call: -; j_call: TRBJ2-1; cdr3_nt: TGTGCCAGCAGCCTCGGGGATATCAATGAGCAGTTCTTC; cdr3_aa: CASSLGDINEQFF
clone_size: few; v_call: TRBV20-1; d_call: -; j_call: TRBJ2-7; cdr3_nt: TGCAGTGCTAGTAGAGAGGGCCCTACGGGGGAGCAGTACTTC; cdr3_aa: CSASREGPTGEQYF
clone_size: -; v_call: TRBV9; d_call: -; j_call: TRBJ2-1; cdr3_nt: TGTGCCAGCAGTTCGGGGGCTGACTACAATGAGCAGTTCTTC; cdr3_aa: CASSSGADYNEQFF
clone_size: -; v_call: TRBV5-6; d_call: TRBD2; j_call: TRBJ2-5; cdr3_nt: TGTGCCAGCAGCTTGTCTTGGGCTAGCGGTCTTCAAGAGACCCAGTACTTC; cdr3_aa: CASSLSWASGLQETQYF
clone_size: few; v_call: TRBV7-9; d_call: TRBD2; j_call: TRBJ2-1; cdr3_nt: TGTGCCAGCTCGGGGAGGGAGGCTGAGCAGTTCTTC; cdr3_aa: CASSGREAEQFF
clone_size: many; v_call: TRBV18; d_call: -; j_call: TRBJ2-3; cdr3_nt: TGTGCCAGCAGGACAAGAGCACCAGATACGCAGTATTTT; cdr3_aa: CASRTRAPDTQYF
clone_size: -; v_call: TRBV30; d_call: TRBD1; j_call: TRBJ2-1; cdr3_nt: TGTGCCTGGAGTTCCGGGACAGGGAACAATGAGCAGTTCTTC; cdr3_aa: CAWSSGTGNNEQFF
clone_size: few; v_call: TRBV13; d_call: -; j_call: TRBJ2-6; cdr3_nt: TGTGCCAGCAGCTCAAGGCAGGGGTATGGGGCCAACGTCCTGACTTTC; cdr3_aa: CASSSRQGYGANVLTF
clone_size: -; v_call: TRBV3-1; d_call: TRBD1; j_call: TRBJ2-7; cdr3_nt: TGTGCCAGCAGCCAACCGGGACAGGGAAGCGTCGAGCAGTACTTC; cdr3_aa: CASSQPGQGSVEQYF
clone_size: many; v_call: TRBV29-1; d_call: -; j_call: TRBJ1-3; cdr3_nt: TGCAGCGTTCTATGGGCGAACTCTGGAAACACCATATATTTT; cdr3_aa: CSVLWANSGNTIYF
clone_size: -; v_call: TRBV6-1; d_call: -; j_call: TRBJ1-2; cdr3_nt: TGTGCCAGCAGCGAGGGATTTAACTATGGCTACACCTTC; cdr3_aa: CASSEGFNYGYTF
clone_size: -; v_call: TRBV12-3/TRBV12-4; d_call: -; j_call: TRBJ1-4; cdr3_nt: TGTGCCAGCAGTTTCCTCGGGACGACGCCGGAAGGCGAAAAACTGTTTTTT; cdr3_aa: CASSFLGTTPEGEKLFF
clone_size: -; v_call: TRBV28; d_call: -; j_call: TRBJ2-3; cdr3_nt: TGTGCCAGCAGTTTCGGTCAGCTTTCAGATACGCAGTATTTT; cdr3_aa: CASSFGQLSDTQYF
clone_size: -; v_call: TRBV15; d_call: TRBD2; j_call: TRBJ2-7; cdr3_nt: TGTGCCACCAGCAGTGGACTAGCGGGAGGGGTCTACGAGCAGTACTTC; cdr3_aa: CATSSGLAGGVYEQYF
clone_size: -; v_call: TRBV29-1; d_call: TRBD2; j_call: TRBJ2-3; cdr3_nt: TGCAGCGTTGCAGGGACTAGCGGGAGGACAGATACGCAGTATTTT; cdr3_aa: CSVAGTSGRTDTQYF
clone_size: many; v_call: TRBV29-1; d_call: TRBD2; j_call: TRBJ2-5; cdr3_nt: TGCAGCGTTGAGCAGTCTAGCGGGAGTCAACCTGACTTC; cdr3_aa: CSVEQSSGSQPDF
clone_size: many; v_call: TRBV5-1; d_call: -; j_call: TRBJ2-7; cdr3_nt: TGCGCCAGCAGCACTGAGGGGTTCGGAGAGCAGTACTTC; cdr3_aa: CASSTEGFGEQYF
clone_size: many; v_call: TRBV20-1; d_call: TRBD1; j_call: TRBJ1-5; cdr3_nt: TGCAGTGCTACAGGGGACAGGGGGAGCTTTTTGAGCAATCAGCCCCAGCATTTT; cdr3_aa: CSATGDRGSFLSNQPQHF
clone_size: many; v_call: TRBV11-2; d_call: TRBD1; j_call: TRBJ1-2; cdr3_nt: TGTGCCAGCAGCCGGAACGTGGACAGGGTATCCTATGGCTACACCTTC; cdr3_aa: CASSRNVDRVSYGYTF
clone_size: many; v_call: TRBV7-7; d_call: -; j_call: TRBJ2-2; cdr3_nt: TGTGCTAGCAGCTTTCAGCGGACCGGGGAGCTGTTTTTT; cdr3_aa: CASSFQRTGELFF
clone_size: -; v_call: TRBV6-5; d_call: -; j_call: TRBJ1-2; cdr3_nt: TGTGCCAGCAGTTACTCAGTGTGGGCGAGGGGCTATGGCTACACCTTC; cdr3_aa: CASSYSVWARGYGYTF
clone_size: -; v_call: TRBV25-1; d_call: -; j_call: TRBJ1-2; cdr3_nt: TGTGCCAGCAGCGAACAGGGATTCTATGGCTACACCTTC; cdr3_aa: CASSEQGFYGYTF
clone_size: -; v_call: TRBV7-2; d_call: -; j_call: TRBJ2-7; cdr3_nt: TGTGCCAGCAGCTTCGGTCCGGTAGGGAGCGAGCAGTACTTC; cdr3_aa: CASSFGPVGSEQYF
clone_size: -; v_call: TRBV29-1; d_call: -; j_call: TRBJ2-1; cdr3_nt: TGCAGCGTTGCGGGGACAACGCACGACAATGAGCAGTTCTTC; cdr3_aa: CSVAGTTHDNEQFF
clone_size: few; v_call: TRBV15; d_call: -; j_call: TRBJ2-6; cdr3_nt: TGTGCCACCAGCAGCTTTACAGTCGCCGGGGCCAACGTCCTGACTTTC; cdr3_aa: CATSSFTVAGANVLTF
clone_size: few; v_call: TRBV6-5; d_call: -; j_call: TRBJ2-1; cdr3_nt: TGTGCCAGCAGTTACTCCGGGGGTGTAGTGCAGTTCTTC; cdr3_aa: CASSYSGGVVQFF
clone_size: -; v_call: TRBV5-1; d_call: -; j_call: TRBJ1-1; cdr3_nt: TGCGCCAGCAGCTTGGCCAATCCTAACACTGAAGCTTTCTTT; cdr3_aa: CASSLANPNTEAFF
clone_size: many; v_call: TRBV7-8; d_call: -; j_call: TRBJ2-5; cdr3_nt: TGTGCCAGCAGCTTAGGGGGGGCCGAACCAGCGACCCAGTACTTC; cdr3_aa: CASSLGGAEPATQYF
clone_size: -; v_call: TRBV20-1; d_call: TRBD1; j_call: TRBJ2-3; cdr3_nt: TGCAGTGCTAGAGAGGGGACAGGGGGCACAGATACGCAGTATTTT; cdr3_aa: CSAREGTGGTDTQYF
clone_size: many; v_call: TRBV29-1; d_call: TRBD1; j_call: TRBJ1-1; cdr3_nt: TGCAGCGTTGAGGGGGACAGGCTCAACACTGAAGCTTTCTTT; cdr3_aa: CSVEGDRLNTEAFF
clone_size: -; v_call: TRBV4-1; d_call: -; j_call: TRBJ2-7; cdr3_nt: TGCGCCAGCAGCCAAGAGGTAACGGGACATACCTACGAGCAGTACTTC; cdr3_aa: CASSQEVTGHTYEQYF
clone_size: -; v_call: TRBV30; d_call: -; j_call: TRBJ2-6; cdr3_nt: TGTGCCTGGAGAGCGACCGGGCTGGGGGCCAACGTCCTGACTTTC; cdr3_aa: CAWRATGLGANVLTF
clone_size: few; v_call: TRBV27; d_call: -; j_call: TRBJ1-2; cdr3_nt: TGTGCCAGCAGTTCGGGTTTCCATAACTATGGCTACACCTTC; cdr3_aa: CASSSGFHNYGYTF
clone_size: many; v_call: TRBV5-1; d_call: -; j_call: TRBJ2-3; cdr3_nt: TGCGCCAGCACCCGGGACCGCGAGGATACGCAGTATTTT; cdr3_aa: CASTRDREDTQYF
clone_size: -; v_call: TRBV18; d_call: -; j_call: TRBJ2-5; cdr3_nt: TGTGCCAGCTCACCATGGCCAGAAGAGACCCAGTACTTC; cdr3_aa: CASSPWPEETQYF
clone_size: many; v_call: TRBV5-1; d_call: TRBD1; j_call: TRBJ1-5; cdr3_nt: TGCGCCAGCAGCTTGGTAGGGGGCGCGGGCAATCAGCCCCAGCATTTT; cdr3_aa: CASSLVGGAGNQPQHF
clone_size: few; v_call: TRBV11-2; d_call: -; j_call: TRBJ1-1; cdr3_nt: TGTGCCAGCAGCTTGGGGTTTAGGGGGTTGATCACTGAAGCTTTCTTT; cdr3_aa: CASSLGFRGLITEAFF
clone_size: -; v_call: TRBV6-2/TRBV6-3; d_call: TRBD2; j_call: TRBJ2-1; cdr3_nt: TGTGCCAGCAGTTTTACGCCGGGACTAGCGGGGGGGAGCTCCTACAATGAGCAGTTCTTC; cdr3_aa: CASSFTPGLAGGSSYNEQFF
clone_size: -; v_call: TRBV5-1; d_call: -; j_call: TRBJ1-6; cdr3_nt: TGCGCCAGCAGCTTGGCCCGGGGAGGACAATCACCCCTCCACTTT; cdr3_aa: CASSLARGGQSPLHF